The sequence of this TCR beta chain was determined in a study of blood T cell repertoires in COVID-19. Turning to the study itself: Acute and convalescent COVID-19 specimens originated in the United States, Italy and Spain.

Authors' processing steps: Cell counts per sample came from amplifying reference gene primers. Clones were read by immunoSEQ multiplex PCR, and TCRdb kept only the in-frame ones, dropping some. The DNA was the basis for D and trimming; V, J and clone size are from that table. The sample has 200,000 to 250,000 clones, roughly 88% seen once; the top ten hold about 10%. The CDR3 is 15 amino acids. Per the germline V gene, CDR1 is LGHNA and CDR2 is YSLEER. Trimming removed 2 bases from V and 0 bases from J, with 7 bases in between. The V call is TRBV4-3, the J call TRBJ2-2; D perhaps matches TRBD2 (5 bases). This TCR was recovered from a man aged 50-60 years with active or convalescent COVID-19. The specimen sequenced was peripheral blood. The CDR3 region is CASSQTGTNTGELFF. Written as DNA, the CDR3 is TGCGCCAGCAGCCAAACCGGGACGAACACCGGGGAGCTGTTTTTT.